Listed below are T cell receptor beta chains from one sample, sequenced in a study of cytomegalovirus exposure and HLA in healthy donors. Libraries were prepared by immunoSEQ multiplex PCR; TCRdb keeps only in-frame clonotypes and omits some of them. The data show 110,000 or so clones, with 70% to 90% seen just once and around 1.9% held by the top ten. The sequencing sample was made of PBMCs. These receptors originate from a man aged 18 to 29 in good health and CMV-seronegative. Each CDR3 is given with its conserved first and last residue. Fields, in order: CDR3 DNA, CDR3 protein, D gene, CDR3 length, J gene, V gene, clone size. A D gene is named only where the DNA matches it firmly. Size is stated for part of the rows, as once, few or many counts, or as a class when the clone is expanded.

DNA: TGTGCCAGCAGCCCCACTAGCGGGGGGGCGTCCTACGAGCAGTACTTC
CDR3: CASSPTSGGASYEQYF
D: TRBD2
length: 16
J: TRBJ2-7
V: TRBV11-2
size: .

DNA: TGTGCCAGTAGTATTCGAGGACAGGGGCGACGGCGGTCGAACACCGGGGAGCTGTTTTTT
CDR3: CASSIRGQGRRRSNTGELFF
D: TRBD1
length: 20
J: TRBJ2-2
V: TRBV19
size: .

DNA: TGTGCCAGCAGCTTTGCGCGGGGCACGGACACTGAAGCTTTCTTT
CDR3: CASSFARGTDTEAFF
D: .
length: 15
J: TRBJ1-1
V: TRBV11-2
size: .

DNA: TGTGCCAGCAGCCGGACAGCCCCATATGAGAATCAGCCCCAGCATTTT
CDR3: CASSRTAPYENQPQHF
D: .
length: 16
J: TRBJ1-5
V: TRBV28
size: .

DNA: TGTGCCAGCTCACCATTGAGTCAGGGGGAAGCGAACACTGAAGCTTTCTTT
CDR3: CASSPLSQGEANTEAFF
D: TRBD1
length: 17
J: TRBJ1-1
V: TRBV18
size: few

DNA: TGTGCCAGCAGTTTAGGACAGGCAGGGGCCAACGTCCTGACTTTC
CDR3: CASSLGQAGANVLTF
D: TRBD1
length: 15
J: TRBJ2-6
V: TRBV27
size: .

DNA: TGTGCCAGCAGTTTTCGACAGGGAAATCAGCCCCAGCATTTT
CDR3: CASSFRQGNQPQHF
D: TRBD1
length: 14
J: TRBJ1-5
V: TRBV27
size: .

DNA: TGTGCCAGCAGTTTACACAGGGGATTAGCCAAAAACATTCAGTACTTC
CDR3: CASSLHRGLAKNIQYF
D: TRBD1
length: 16
J: TRBJ2-4
V: TRBV27
size: .

DNA: TGTGCCAGCAGCTTAGCTGGGCTGAACACCATATATTTT
CDR3: CASSLAGLNTIYF
D: .
length: 13
J: TRBJ1-3
V: TRBV11-3
size: .

DNA: TGTGCCAGCAGTTTCGTCGCTGGGGGCACTGGCTATGGCTACACCTTC
CDR3: CASSFVAGGTGYGYTF
D: .
length: 16
J: TRBJ1-2
V: TRBV6-4
size: .

DNA: TGTGCCAGCAGTTTACACAGGGCTAATTCACCCCTCCACTTT
CDR3: CASSLHRANSPLHF
D: .
length: 14
J: TRBJ1-6
V: TRBV27
size: .

DNA: TGTGCCAGTAGGGACAGGGATCAGCCCCAGCATTTT
CDR3: CASRDRDQPQHF
D: TRBD1
length: 12
J: TRBJ1-5
V: TRBV19
size: few

DNA: TGTGCCAGCAGTTCCACGGCGGGACAGGGTGCGCCCGCTTTCTTT
CDR3: CASSSTAGQGAPAFF
D: TRBD1
length: 15
J: TRBJ1-1
V: TRBV6-6
size: .

DNA: TGCGCCAGCAGCCAAACAGGGGGCATAGGGAATGAGCAGTTCTTC
CDR3: CASSQTGGIGNEQFF
D: TRBD1
length: 15
J: TRBJ2-1
V: TRBV5-1
size: .

DNA: TGCGCCAGCAGCTCAGGGGAACGCTCCTACAATGAGCAGTTCTTC
CDR3: CASSSGERSYNEQFF
D: .
length: 15
J: TRBJ2-1
V: TRBV4-1
size: few

DNA: TGTGCCAGCAGCGTAGATATGGGGACTTTAGGCGGCTACACCTTC
CDR3: CASSVDMGTLGGYTF
D: .
length: 15
J: TRBJ1-2
V: TRBV9
size: .

DNA: TGCGCCAGCAGCTACCGGGACAATGCCTACGAGCAGTACTTC
CDR3: CASSYRDNAYEQYF
D: .
length: 14
J: TRBJ2-7
V: TRBV5-1
size: .

DNA: TGCAGCGTTGGCGGACAGGGGCCGATCGAGCAGTACTTC
CDR3: CSVGGQGPIEQYF
D: TRBD1
length: 13
J: TRBJ2-7
V: TRBV29-1
size: .

DNA: TGTGCCAGCAGTGCACCGGGACAGGGAGTCGGCGGCTACACCTTC
CDR3: CASSAPGQGVGGYTF
D: TRBD1
length: 15
J: TRBJ1-2
V: TRBV28
size: .